There are many counts of the clone carrying this T cell receptor (beta chain). The sample originates from a study of spatial heterogeneity in lung cancer. Study background: Each distinct TCR and UMI combination averaged more than ten appearances in raw reads.

TCR cDNA molecules each carried a unique molecular identifier. TCRdb re-derived calls from the 5' RACE reads in MiXCR, one entry per CDR3 protein. The profile shows 11,000 to 15,000 distinct CDR3 sequences, roughly a tenth of them singletons. CDR1 is MDHEN, CDR2 SYDVKM, per germline. V gave up 5 bases and J gave up 5 bases; unmatched junction bases: 14. The CDR3 spans 19 residues. Documented time point: sample taken at primary tumor resection. The authors sequenced whole RNA from tumor, nontumor lung or frozen PBMC without sorting. Samples were donated by 72 untreated early-stage non-small cell lung cancer patients.

The specimen was PBMCs, collected at surgery. The chain combines TRBV28 with TRBJ2-5; 16 bases map to TRBD2. The sequence derives from a male donor with early-stage non-small cell lung cancer. CDR3 protein: CASSAGLAGGPRGLETQYF. CDR3 sequence (DNA): TGTGCCAGCAGTGCGGGACTAGCGGGAGGGCCCCGTGGATTGGAGACCCAGTACTTC.